Listed below are T cell receptor beta chains from one sample, sequenced in a study of blood T cell repertoires in COVID-19. Sequencing was performed with immunoSEQ multiplex PCR; in TCRdb, only in-frame clones are kept and a portion is missing. The sample includes about 80,000 clones, 88% seen only once; the top ten take 4% to 5.5%. Material: peripheral blood. All receptors come from a woman older than 75 with acute or convalescent COVID-19. The CDR3 runs from the conserved cysteine through the conserved F or W. D genes are given only for firm matches. Clone size is shown for a subset of rows, as once, few, many or a class of expanded clone.

TRBD1 | TRBJ1-3 | TRBV18 | - | CASSQGAFGNTIYF | TGTGCCAGCTCACAGGGGGCGTTTGGAAACACCATATATTTT
TRBD2 | TRBJ2-5 | TRBV11-1 | once | CASSHPSGGEETQYF | TGTGCCAGCAGCCACCCTAGCGGGGGGGAAGAGACCCAGTACTTC
TRBD2 | TRBJ2-2 | TRBV7-8 | - | CASRQLAGGGKTGELFF | TGTGCCAGCAGGCAACTAGCGGGAGGGGGGAAGACCGGGGAGCTGTTTTTT
TRBD2 | TRBJ2-1 | TRBV28 | - | CASSSRGDSYNEQFF | TGTGCCAGCAGTTCGCGGGGGGACTCTTACAATGAGCAGTTCTTC
- | TRBJ2-7 | TRBV1 | - | CTSVDRGPHEQYF | TGCACCAGCGTTGACAGGGGGCCCCACGAGCAGTACTTC
- | TRBJ1-1 | TRBV21-1 | - | CASSKALWWVGGALNTEAFF | TGTGCCAGCAGCAAAGCGCTTTGGTGGGTTGGAGGGGCCCTGAACACTGAAGCTTTCTTT
- | TRBJ1-1 | TRBV5-1 | - | CASSGQGFTEAFF | TGCGCCAGCAGCGGGCAGGGTTTCACTGAAGCTTTCTTT
TRBD1 | TRBJ2-7 | TRBV11-2 | - | CASSPTGAYEQYF | TGTGCCAGCAGCCCCACAGGGGCCTACGAGCAGTACTTC
- | TRBJ1-1 | TRBV27 | - | CASSTGSLRGAFF | TGTGCCAGCTCCACCGGGAGCCTAAGGGGAGCTTTCTTT
- | TRBJ2-3 | TRBV4-3 | - | CASSPGADTQYF | TGCGCCAGCAGCCCGGGAGCAGATACGCAGTATTTT
- | TRBJ2-5 | TRBV18 | few | CASSLLGQLQETQYF | TGTGCCAGCTCACTCCTTGGACAGCTCCAAGAGACCCAGTACTTC
TRBD1 | TRBJ1-1 | TRBV7-9 | - | CASSPIGTGSTEAFF | TGTGCCAGCAGCCCTATCGGGACAGGGAGCACTGAAGCTTTCTTT
- | TRBJ1-4 | TRBV29-1 | - | CSVGGEANEKLFF | TGCAGCGTTGGGGGGGAGGCTAATGAAAAACTGTTTTTT
- | TRBJ2-7 | TRBV25-1 | once | CASSEGGRAYEQYF | TGTGCCAGCAGTGAAGGTGGCAGGGCCTACGAGCAGTACTTC
- | TRBJ1-5 | TRBV10-3 | - | CAISGDTGNQPQHF | TGTGCCATCTCTGGGGACACGGGCAATCAGCCCCAGCATTTT
- | TRBJ2-1 | TRBV6-4 | - | CASSDNHRGEQFF | TGTGCCAGCAGTGACAACCACCGGGGTGAGCAGTTCTTC
TRBD1 | TRBJ1-2 | TRBV18 | - | CASSPTGGEGYGYTF | TGTGCCAGCTCACCTACAGGGGGCGAGGGCTATGGCTACACCTTC
- | TRBJ2-5 | TRBV5-8 | - | CASSFGTGPYQETQYF | TGTGCCAGCAGCTTTGGAACAGGGCCGTACCAAGAGACCCAGTACTTC
- | TRBJ1-1 | TRBV2 | - | CASSELGGRVTEAFF | TGTGCCAGCAGTGAACTGGGCGGGAGGGTGACTGAAGCTTTCTTT
TRBD2 | TRBJ2-7 | TRBV29-1 | - | CSVTSVSEQYF | TGCAGCGTTACTAGCGTGTCCGAGCAGTACTTC
TRBD2 | TRBJ2-2 | TRBV19 | - | CASSIDRMAGVHRAGELFF | TGTGCCAGTAGTATAGATCGAATGGCGGGGGTTCATCGTGCCGGGGAGCTGTTTTTT
TRBD1 | TRBJ1-1 | TRBV18 | - | CASSPDRDTEAFF | TGTGCCAGCTCACCAGACAGGGACACTGAAGCTTTCTTT
- | TRBJ2-1 | TRBV11-3 | - | CAGPRLSSYNEQFF | TGTGCCGGCCCTAGATTATCCTCCTACAATGAGCAGTTCTTC
- | TRBJ2-7 | TRBV7-8 | - | CASSLEQVSYEQYF | TGTGCCAGCAGCTTAGAACAGGTCTCCTACGAGCAGTACTTC
- | TRBJ2-7 | TRBV18 | - | CASSPVGRGPSSYEQYF | TGTGCCAGCTCACCCGTAGGGCGGGGGCCCAGCTCCTACGAGCAGTACTTC
- | TRBJ2-2 | TRBV7-6 | few | CASSLVAGVAGELFF | TGTGCCAGCAGCTTAGTTGCCGGGGTTGCCGGGGAGCTGTTTTTT
TRBD1 | TRBJ1-2 | TRBV9 | - | CASRPFDTGGSYGYTF | TGTGCCAGCCGCCCGTTTGACACAGGGGGCAGCTATGGCTACACCTTC
TRBD1 | TRBJ1-5 | TRBV9 | - | CASSLGTGKQPQHF | TGTGCCAGCAGCCTAGGGACAGGGAAACAGCCCCAGCATTTT
- | TRBJ1-1 | TRBV18 | - | CASSPQSTGEAFF | TGTGCCAGCTCACCCCAGAGCACAGGTGAAGCTTTCTTT
TRBD1 | TRBJ2-7 | TRBV10-3 | - | CAMRTGGSYEQYF | TGTGCCATGAGGACAGGGGGATCCTACGAGCAGTACTTC
TRBD1 | TRBJ1-6 | TRBV7-9 | - | CASSADRGVSGSPLHF | TGTGCCAGCAGCGCGGACAGGGGGGTTTCGGGTTCACCCCTCCACTTT
TRBD2 | TRBJ2-1 | TRBV5-4 | - | CASSTSGGRPYNEQFF | TGTGCCAGCTCAACTTCAGGCGGGAGACCCTACAATGAGCAGTTCTTC
- | TRBJ1-6 | TRBV7-2 | - | CASSLLNSPKHSPLHF | TGTGCCAGCAGCTTACTCAACAGCCCAAAACATTCACCCCTCCACTTT
TRBD1 | TRBJ2-3 | TRBV5-1 | once | CASSGTGTDTQYF | TGCGCCAGCAGCGGGACAGGCACAGATACGCAGTATTTT
TRBD2 | TRBJ2-3 | TRBV11-3 | - | CASSPTSGGAPDTQYF | TGTGCCAGCAGCCCGACTAGCGGGGGGGCCCCAGATACGCAGTATTTT
TRBD2 | TRBJ2-3 | TRBV25-1 | - | CASSPTGGTTLTDTQYF | TGTGCCAGCAGCCCCACGGGGGGGACTACTCTGACAGATACGCAGTATTTT
- | TRBJ2-1 | TRBV5-6 | - | CASSPLVAAEQFF | TGTGCCAGCAGCCCCCTAGTGGCCGCTGAGCAGTTCTTC
TRBD1 | TRBJ2-7 | TRBV6-2/TRBV6-3 | - | CASSRLQTGGIYEQYF | TGTGCCAGCAGCCGGCTACAAACAGGGGGCATCTACGAGCAGTACTTC
- | TRBJ1-1 | TRBV11-2 | - | CASSLDNGRGGAFF | TGTGCCAGCAGCTTAGATAACGGGAGGGGTGGAGCTTTCTTT
- | TRBJ2-2 | TRBV4-3 | once | CASSQDEGNTGELFF | TGCGCCAGCAGCCAAGATGAGGGGAACACCGGGGAGCTGTTTTTT
- | TRBJ1-2 | TRBV5-5 | - | CASSLAGTSGYTF | TGTGCCAGCAGCTTAGCCGGGACTTCCGGCTACACCTTC
- | TRBJ1-3 | TRBV3-1/TRBV3-2 | - | CASDGRNSGNTIYF | TGTGCTAGCGACGGGAGGAACTCTGGAAACACCATATATTTT
- | TRBJ1-2 | TRBV3-1/TRBV3-2 | - | CASSLLTRGYTF | TGTGCCAGCAGCCTACTGACAAGGGGCTACACCTTC
- | TRBJ2-3 | TRBV9 | once | CASSVGATTDTQYF | TGTGCCAGCAGCGTAGGGGCAACCACAGATACGCAGTATTTT
TRBD1 | TRBJ2-7 | TRBV25-1 | - | CASSADRDEYEQYF | TGTGCCAGCAGTGCCGACAGGGATGAATACGAGCAGTACTTC
- | TRBJ1-2 | TRBV19 | - | CASSHPGTIYGYTF | TGTGCCAGTAGCCACCCCGGGACTATCTATGGCTACACCTTC
- | TRBJ2-5 | TRBV19 | - | CASSIGGLGRRQETQYF | TGTGCCAGTAGTATTGGAGGATTAGGACGGAGACAAGAGACCCAGTACTTC